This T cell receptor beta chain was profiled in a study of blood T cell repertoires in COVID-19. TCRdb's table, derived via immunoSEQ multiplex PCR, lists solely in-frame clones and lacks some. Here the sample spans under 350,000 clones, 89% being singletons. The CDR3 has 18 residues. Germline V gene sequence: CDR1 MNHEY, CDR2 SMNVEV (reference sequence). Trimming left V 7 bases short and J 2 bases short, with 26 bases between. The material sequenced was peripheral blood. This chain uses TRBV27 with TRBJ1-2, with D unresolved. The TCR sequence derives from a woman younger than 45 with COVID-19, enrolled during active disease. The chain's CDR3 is CASTPLSYVKQQNYGYTF. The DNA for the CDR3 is TGTGCCAGCACCCCTTTGTCCTATGTGAAACAGCAAAACTATGGCTACACCTTC.